The following is a T cell receptor beta chain sequence with its context. This clonotype appeared once. Its recognized antigen is unknown. Qualities for individual bases were not recorded, and no much larger clone is one base off. One read yields weak evidence. These data come from a study of T-cell reconstitution after alpha-beta-depleted transplantation in children (dated by TCRdb to about 2016). Notes on the research overall: T-cell immune reconstitution after TCRalphabeta/CD19-depleted allogeneic hematopoietic cell transplantation in children was quantitatively tracked in the study by means of TCR repertoire profiling.

Ends trimmed: V by 3 bases, J by 4 bases; bases unmatched to a gene: 15. The CDR3 spans 19 residues, from the cysteine through the phenylalanine. Left in the record is the CDR3 DNA by itself, 57 bases read in frame from the first base. CDR1 is given as SGHRS and CDR2 as YFSETQ, both from the germline V gene. Library preparation used PCR. This sample was sequenced with an Illumina HiSeq 2500. Molecular barcoding was employed in the preparation of TCR libraries, with unique molecular identifiers being used to normalize TCRbeta repertoire quantification. In-frame beta chains were kept once TCRdb had trimmed the public reads at Q25 with fastp and called clones with MiXCR. Every entry covers one CDR3 protein and lists the most common genes and DNA from its rows. The sample yields just over 350,000 distinct CDR3 sequences; 13% were counted once. Clones ranked in the top ten supply around 4.1% of the sample.

This sequence originates from a human donor who donated a stem cell graft to a child with Fanconi anemia. The chain is encoded by TRBV5-1 joined to TRBJ2-1, with TRBD2 identical over 11 junction bases. This specimen consisted of PBMCs, obtained from the stem cell graft. The CDR3 region reads CASSSVKPGLAAGYNEQFF. Read as DNA, the sequence is TGCGCCAGCAGCTCGGTAAAACCGGGACTAGCGGCCGGGTACAATGAGCAGTTCTTC.